Below, one T cell receptor (beta chain) is given with its context. At one end the junction does not follow the germline gene, possibly because of a read error. These data belong to a study of cytomegalovirus exposure and HLA in healthy donors. Germline V lookup: CDR1 SSHAT, CDR2 FNYEAQ (reference sequence). The CDR3 contains 17 residues. Primers for the PCR totalled 60 Vbeta and 13 Jbeta. Repertoires were generated with immunoSEQ multiplex PCR, while TCRdb's copy carries only in-frame clones and drops some. Among roughly 100,000 clones listed, 80% to 85% were seen once. Donors in the study were healthy people who gave bone marrow. Donors were nominally healthy when sampled, though unrecorded immune exposures were likely.

The clonotype was recovered from a young man in good health and CMV-seropositive. The V and J genes are TRBV7-7 and TRBJ2-1; D might be TRBD1 (6 bases). Material for sequencing was PBMCs. In nucleotides, the CDR3 is TGTGCTAGCAGCTTAGGCCCAAATAGAGGGGGTTACAATGAGCAGTTCTTC. This gives the protein CASSLGPNRGGYNEQFF.